The clone carrying this T cell receptor beta chain was seen only a few times. Its antigen remains unknown. These data belong to a study of CD8+ T cells in alopecia areata. In the study overall: Twice a day, 5 to 10 mg of oral tofacitinib was administered to treated patients.

RNA, once extracted, was reverse transcribed into cDNA for use as the sequencing template. Clones were read by immunoSEQ multiplex PCR, and TCRdb kept only the in-frame ones, dropping some. The profile shows about 190,000 clones, 50% to 70% of them singletons. Study-level results: Although TCR sharing was seen in mice, sharing across patients was less clear, possibly for HLA-related reasons. Since there was just one nonresponder, nobody can yet say how baseline CD8+ expansion ties to response.

Treatment noted: oral pan-JAK inhibitor, 5-10 mg twice daily. This specimen consisted of CD4+ T cells sorted from blood, obtained between weeks 47 and 50, from a patient treated with tofacitinib. The clonotype was recovered from a human donor with alopecia areata.

CDR3 region: CASSSSGDVTDTQYF. For the CDR3, the DNA is TGTGCCAGCAGCTCTAGCGGGGACGTCACAGATACGCAGTATTTT. The chain employs TRBV6-1 and TRBJ2-3; TRBD2 aligns across 9 bases. This CDR3 is built from 15 residues. V was pared by 6 bases and J by 2 bases, with 6 bases of the junction left unmatched. Germline V lookup: CDR1 MNHNS, CDR2 SASEGT.